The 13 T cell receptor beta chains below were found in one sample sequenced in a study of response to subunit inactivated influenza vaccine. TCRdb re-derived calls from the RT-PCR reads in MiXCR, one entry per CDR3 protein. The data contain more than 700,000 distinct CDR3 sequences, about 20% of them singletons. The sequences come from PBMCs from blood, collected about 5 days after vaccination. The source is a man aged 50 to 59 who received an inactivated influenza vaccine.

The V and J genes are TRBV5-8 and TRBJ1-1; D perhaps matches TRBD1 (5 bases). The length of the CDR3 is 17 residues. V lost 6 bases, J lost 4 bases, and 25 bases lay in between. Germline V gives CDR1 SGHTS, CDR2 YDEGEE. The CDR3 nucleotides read TGTGCCAGCACCCCATGGTCTCTAGGGGTTCAGGCCACTGAAGCTTTCTTT. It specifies CASTPWSLGVQATEAFF.

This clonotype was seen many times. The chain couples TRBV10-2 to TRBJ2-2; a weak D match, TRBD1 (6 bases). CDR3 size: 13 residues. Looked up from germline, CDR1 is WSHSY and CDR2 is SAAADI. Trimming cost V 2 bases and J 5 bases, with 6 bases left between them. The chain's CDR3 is CASSETGTGELFF. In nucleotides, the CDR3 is TGCGCCAGCAGTGAGACAGGGACCGGGGAGCTGTTTTTT.

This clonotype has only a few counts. The CDR3 DNA sequence: TGTGCCATCGGACAGGTCCCCAATGAGCAGTTCTTC. Amino acid sequence: CAIGQVPNEQFF. J is TRBJ2-1 and V is TRBV6-2 or TRBV6-3; 7 bases are a match to TRBD1. V gave up 10 bases and J gave up 6 bases; unmatched junction bases: 6. The CDR3 loop spans 12 amino acids. Germline V gene data show CDR1 as MNHEY and CDR2 as SVGEGT.

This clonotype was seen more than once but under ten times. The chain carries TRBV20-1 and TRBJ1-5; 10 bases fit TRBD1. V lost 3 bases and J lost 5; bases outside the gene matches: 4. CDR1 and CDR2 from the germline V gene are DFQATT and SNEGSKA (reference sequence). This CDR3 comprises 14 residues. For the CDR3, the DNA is TGCAGTGCTAGCGGACAGGGGGGCGATCAGCCCCAGCATTTT. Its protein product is CSASGQGGDQPQHF.

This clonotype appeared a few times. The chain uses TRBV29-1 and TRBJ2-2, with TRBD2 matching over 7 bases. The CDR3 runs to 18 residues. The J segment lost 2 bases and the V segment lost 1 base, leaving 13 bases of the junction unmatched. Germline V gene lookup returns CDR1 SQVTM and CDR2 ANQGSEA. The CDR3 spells CSVEAPWDYKKNTGELFF. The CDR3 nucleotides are TGCAGCGTTGAAGCCCCATGGGACTACAAAAAAAACACCGGGGAGCTGTTTTTT.

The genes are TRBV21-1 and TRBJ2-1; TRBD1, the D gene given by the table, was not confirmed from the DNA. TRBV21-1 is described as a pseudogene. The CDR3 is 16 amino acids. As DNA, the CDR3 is TGTGCCAGCAGCCCAGGGACATTCCAGATGCACAATGAGCAGTTCTTC. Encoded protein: CASSPGTFQMHNEQFF.

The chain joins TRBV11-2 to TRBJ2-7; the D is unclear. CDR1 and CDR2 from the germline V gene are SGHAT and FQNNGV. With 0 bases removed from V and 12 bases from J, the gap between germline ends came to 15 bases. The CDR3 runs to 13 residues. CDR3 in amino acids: CASSLDTGPLGYF. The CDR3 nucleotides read TGTGCCAGCAGCTTAGATACCGGGCCGCTTGGGTACTTC.

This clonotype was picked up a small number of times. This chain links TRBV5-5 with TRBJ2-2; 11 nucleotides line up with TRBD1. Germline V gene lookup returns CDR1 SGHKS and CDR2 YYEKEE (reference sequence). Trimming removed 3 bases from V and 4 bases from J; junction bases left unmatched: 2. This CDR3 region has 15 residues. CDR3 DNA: TGTGCCAGCAGCTGGGGACAGGGGGGCACCGGGGAGCTGTTTTTT. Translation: CASSWGQGGTGELFF. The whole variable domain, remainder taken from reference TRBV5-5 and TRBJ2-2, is DAGVTQSPTHLIKTRGQQVTLRCSPISGHKSVSWYQQVLGQGPQFIFQYYEKEERGRGNFPDRFSARQFPNYSSELNVNALLLGDSALYLCASSWGQGGTGELFFGEGSRLTVL.

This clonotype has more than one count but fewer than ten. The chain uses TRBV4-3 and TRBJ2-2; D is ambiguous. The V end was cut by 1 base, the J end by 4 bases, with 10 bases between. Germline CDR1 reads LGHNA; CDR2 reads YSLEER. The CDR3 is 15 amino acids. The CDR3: CASSQGHFTTGELFF. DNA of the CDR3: TGCGCCAGCAGCCAAGGCCATTTTACCACCGGGGAGCTGTTTTTT.

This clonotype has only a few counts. The CDR3 DNA sequence: TGCGCCAGCAGTAGGGGGCCAGAGACCCAGTACTTC. Its translation: CASSRGPETQYF. The V call is TRBV10-2, the J call TRBJ2-5, with TRBD1 identical over 7 bases. The length of the CDR3 is 12 residues. Germline CDR1 is WSHSY and CDR2 is SAAADI. The ends lost 5 bases at V and 4 bases at J; junction bases unmatched: 1.

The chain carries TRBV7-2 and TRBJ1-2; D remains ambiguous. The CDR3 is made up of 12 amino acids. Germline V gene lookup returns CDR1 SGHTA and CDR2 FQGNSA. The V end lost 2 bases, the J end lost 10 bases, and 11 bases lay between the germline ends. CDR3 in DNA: TGTGCCAGCAGCTTATTTTCCGGATACTACACCTTC. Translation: CASSLFSGYYTF.

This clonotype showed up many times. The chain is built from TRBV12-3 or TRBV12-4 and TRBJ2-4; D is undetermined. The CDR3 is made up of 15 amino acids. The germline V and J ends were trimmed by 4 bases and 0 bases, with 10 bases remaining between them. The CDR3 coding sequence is TGTGCCAGCAGTTACGGGTCTCTAGCCAAAAACATTCAGTACTTC. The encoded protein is CASSYGSLAKNIQYF.

The CDR3: CASSPVDRNANTGELFF. Written as DNA, the CDR3 is TGTGCCAGCTCACCGGTGGACCGAAACGCGAACACCGGGGAGCTGTTTTTT. The chain uses TRBV18 and TRBJ2-2; the D is unclear. V was trimmed by 3 bases and J by 0 bases, leaving 14 bases between them. The CDR3 has 17 residues. The V gene's germline CDR1 is KGHSH and CDR2 LQKENI.